This T cell receptor (beta chain) was retrieved from a study of control samples from healthy donors and cancer patients. Using immunoSEQ multiplex PCR, the repertoire was profiled, and TCRdb retains in-frame clones only, with some absent. The sample contains about 170,000 clones, roughly 90% of which appear only once. The CDR3 is made up of 15 amino acids. V was clipped by 3 bases and J by 1 base; unmatched bases: 5. Germline CDR1 GTSNPN, CDR2 SVGIG (reference sequence). This clonotype originated in a man younger than 40 in good health. The rearrangement links TRBV30 to TRBJ2-2; 7 positions agree with TRBD2. The sample taken for sequencing was blood. The CDR3 bases are TGTGCCTGGAGGCGGGGGTGGCAGAACACCGGGGAGCTGTTTTTT. Protein: CAWRRGWQNTGELFF.